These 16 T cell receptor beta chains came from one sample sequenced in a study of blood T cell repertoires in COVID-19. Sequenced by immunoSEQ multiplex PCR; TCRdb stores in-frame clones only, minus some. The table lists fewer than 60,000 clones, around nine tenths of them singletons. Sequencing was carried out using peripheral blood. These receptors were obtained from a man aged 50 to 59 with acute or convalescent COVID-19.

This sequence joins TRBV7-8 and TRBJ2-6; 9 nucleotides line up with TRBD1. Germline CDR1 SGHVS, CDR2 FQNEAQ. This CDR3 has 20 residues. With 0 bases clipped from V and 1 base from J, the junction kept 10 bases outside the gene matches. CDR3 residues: CASSLARVQGATSGANVLTF. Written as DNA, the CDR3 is TGTGCCAGCAGCTTAGCAAGAGTACAGGGGGCGACGTCTGGGGCCAACGTCCTGACTTTC.

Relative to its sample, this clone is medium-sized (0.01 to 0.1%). The CDR3 region has the DNA TGTGCCAGAAGCTTGGCTAGCGGGAGGTTTTACGAGCAGTACTTC. It specifies CARSLASGRFYEQYF. V is TRBV5-3 and J is TRBJ2-7, with 11 positions matching TRBD2. TRBV5-3 belongs to the ORF category, with a function that is uncertain. The CDR3 is 15 amino acids. With 0 bases clipped from V and 4 bases from J, the junction kept 3 bases outside the gene matches.

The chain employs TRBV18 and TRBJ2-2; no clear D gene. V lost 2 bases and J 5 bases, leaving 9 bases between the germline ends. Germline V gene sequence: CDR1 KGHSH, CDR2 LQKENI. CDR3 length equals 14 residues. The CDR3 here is CASSPKVGTGELFF. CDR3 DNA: TGTGCCAGCTCACCAAAGGTCGGGACCGGGGAGCTGTTTTTT.

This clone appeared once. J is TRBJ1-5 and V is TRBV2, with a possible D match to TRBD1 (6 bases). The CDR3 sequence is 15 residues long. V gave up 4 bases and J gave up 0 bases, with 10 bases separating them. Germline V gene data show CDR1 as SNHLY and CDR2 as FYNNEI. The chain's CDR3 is CASSGTVYSNQPQHF. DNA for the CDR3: TGTGCCAGCAGTGGGACAGTTTATAGCAATCAGCCCCAGCATTTT.

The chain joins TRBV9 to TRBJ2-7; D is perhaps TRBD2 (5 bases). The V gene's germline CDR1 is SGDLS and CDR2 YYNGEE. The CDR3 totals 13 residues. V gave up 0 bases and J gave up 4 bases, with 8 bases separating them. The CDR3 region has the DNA TGTGCCAGCAGCGTAGATGAGGGTTACGAGCAGTACTTC. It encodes CASSVDEGYEQYF.

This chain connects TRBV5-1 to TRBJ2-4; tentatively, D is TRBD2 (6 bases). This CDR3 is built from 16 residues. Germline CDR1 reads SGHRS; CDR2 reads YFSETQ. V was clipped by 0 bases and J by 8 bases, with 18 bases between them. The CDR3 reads CASSLAQRAASDIQYF. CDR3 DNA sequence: TGCGCCAGCAGCTTGGCCCAGCGGGCCGCAAGTGACATTCAGTACTTC. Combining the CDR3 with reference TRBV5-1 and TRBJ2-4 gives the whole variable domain KAGVTQTPRYLIKTRGQQVTLSCSPISGHRSVSWYQQTPGQGLQFLFEYFSETQRNKGNFPGRFSGRQFSNSRSEMNVSTLELGDSALYLCASSLAQRAASDIQYFGAGTRLSVL.

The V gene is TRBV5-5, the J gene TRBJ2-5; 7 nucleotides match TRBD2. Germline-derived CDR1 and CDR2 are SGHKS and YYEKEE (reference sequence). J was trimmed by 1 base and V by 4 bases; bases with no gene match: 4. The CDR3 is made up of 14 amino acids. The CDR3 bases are TGTGCCAGCAGCGGGGGGGACTTCCAAGAGACCCAGTACTTC. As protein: CASSGGDFQETQYF.

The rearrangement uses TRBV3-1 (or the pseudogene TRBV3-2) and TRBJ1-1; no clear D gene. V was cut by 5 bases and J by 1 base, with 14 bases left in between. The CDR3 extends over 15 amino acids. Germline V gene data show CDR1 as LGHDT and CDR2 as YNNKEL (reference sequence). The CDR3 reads CASSSFRGRNTEAFF. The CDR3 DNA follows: TGTGCCAGCAGCTCCTTCAGAGGCAGGAACACTGAAGCTTTCTTT.

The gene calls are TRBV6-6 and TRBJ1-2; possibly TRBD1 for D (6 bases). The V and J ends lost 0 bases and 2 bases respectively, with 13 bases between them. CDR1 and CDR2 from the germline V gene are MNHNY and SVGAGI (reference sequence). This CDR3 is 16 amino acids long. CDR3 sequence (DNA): TGTGCCAGCAGTTACTCGAAAACCGGACAGAACTATGGCTACACCTTC. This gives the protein CASSYSKTGQNYGYTF.

CDR3 coding DNA: TGTGCCAGCAGCGTAGGAGACACACAGGGCTACGAGCAGTACTTC. This encodes CASSVGDTQGYEQYF. V gene TRBV9 combines with J gene TRBJ2-7; D might be TRBD1 (6 bases). The V gene lost 0 bases and the J gene lost 3 bases, with 13 bases spanning the gap. The CDR3 is 15 residues long. Germline CDR1 SGDLS, CDR2 YYNGEE.

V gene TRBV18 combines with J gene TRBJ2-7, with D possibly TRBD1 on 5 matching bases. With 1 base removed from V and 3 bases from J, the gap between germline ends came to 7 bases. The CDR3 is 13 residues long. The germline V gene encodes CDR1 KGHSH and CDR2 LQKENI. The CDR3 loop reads CASSPLDSYEQYF. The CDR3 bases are TGTGCCAGCTCACCACTCGACAGCTACGAGCAGTACTTC.

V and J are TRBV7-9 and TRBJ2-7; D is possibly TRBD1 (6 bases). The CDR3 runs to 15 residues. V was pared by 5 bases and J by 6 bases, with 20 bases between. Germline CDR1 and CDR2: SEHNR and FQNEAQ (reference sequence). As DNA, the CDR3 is TGTGCCAGCAGCCCAGGGTACGTAGGGGGTGCCGAGCAGTACTTC. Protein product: CASSPGYVGGAEQYF.

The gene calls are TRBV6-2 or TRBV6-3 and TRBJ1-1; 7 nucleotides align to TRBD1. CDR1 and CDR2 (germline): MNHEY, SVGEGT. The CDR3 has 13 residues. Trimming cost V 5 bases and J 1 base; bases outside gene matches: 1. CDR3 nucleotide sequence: TGTGCCAGCAGTCACAGGGGGAACACTGAAGCTTTCTTT. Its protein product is CASSHRGNTEAFF.

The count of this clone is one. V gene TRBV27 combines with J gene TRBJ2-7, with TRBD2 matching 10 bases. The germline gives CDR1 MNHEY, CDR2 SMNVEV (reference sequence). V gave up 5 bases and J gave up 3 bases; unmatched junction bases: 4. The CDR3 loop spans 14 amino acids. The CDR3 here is CASSPTSGHYEQYF. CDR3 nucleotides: TGTGCCAGCAGTCCGACTAGCGGGCACTACGAGCAGTACTTC.

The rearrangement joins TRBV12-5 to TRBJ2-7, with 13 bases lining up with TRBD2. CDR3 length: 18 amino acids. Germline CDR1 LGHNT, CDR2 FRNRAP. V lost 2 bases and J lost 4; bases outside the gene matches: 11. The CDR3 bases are TGTGCTAGTGGTTTGACAAAAACAGGACTAGCGGGAGTTTACGAGCAGTACTTC. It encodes CASGLTKTGLAGVYEQYF.

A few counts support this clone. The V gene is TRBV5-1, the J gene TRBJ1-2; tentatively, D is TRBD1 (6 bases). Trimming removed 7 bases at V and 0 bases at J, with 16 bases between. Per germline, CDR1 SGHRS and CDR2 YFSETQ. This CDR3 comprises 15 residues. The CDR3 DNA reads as TGCGCCAGCGCCGACATGGGACAATCTAACTATGGCTACACCTTC. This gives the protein CASADMGQSNYGYTF.